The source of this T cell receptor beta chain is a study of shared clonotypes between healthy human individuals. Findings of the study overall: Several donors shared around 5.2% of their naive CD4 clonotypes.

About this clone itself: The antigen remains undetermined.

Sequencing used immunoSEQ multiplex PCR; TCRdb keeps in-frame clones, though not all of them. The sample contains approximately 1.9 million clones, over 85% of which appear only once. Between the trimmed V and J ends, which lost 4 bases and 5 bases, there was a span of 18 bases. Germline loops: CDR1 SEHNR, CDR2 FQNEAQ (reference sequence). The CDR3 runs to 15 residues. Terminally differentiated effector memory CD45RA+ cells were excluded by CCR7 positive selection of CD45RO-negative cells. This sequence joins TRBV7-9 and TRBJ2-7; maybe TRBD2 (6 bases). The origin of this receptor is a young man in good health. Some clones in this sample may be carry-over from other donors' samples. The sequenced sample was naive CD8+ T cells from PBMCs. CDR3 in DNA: TGTGCCAGCAGCTCCCCGGGACTCGGGCAGGACGAGCAGTACTTC. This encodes CASSSPGLGQDEQYF.